Listed below are T cell receptor beta chains from one sample, sequenced in a study of shared clonotypes between healthy human individuals. The assay was immunoSEQ multiplex PCR, and TCRdb's table has in-frame clones only and misses some. The sample has 1,500,000 or so clones, 96% seen once. Sequenced sample: naive CD4+ T cells sorted from blood. Receptors originate from a young man in good health. The CDR3 runs from the conserved cysteine through the conserved F or W. D genes are given only for firm matches. Clone size, where shown, is once, few, many, or a class for clones that have expanded.

CDR3aa: CSARDVAGASNEQYF
CDR3nt: TGCAGCGCCCGGGATGTGGCAGGGGCGTCAAACGAGCAGTACTTC
len: 15
j_gene: TRBJ2-7
abundance: -
d_gene: -
v_gene: TRBV29-1

CDR3aa: CASSPGGGETQYF
CDR3nt: TGTGCCAGCAGCCCCGGTGGAGGGGAGACCCAGTACTTC
len: 13
j_gene: TRBJ2-5
abundance: -
d_gene: -
v_gene: TRBV5-5

CDR3aa: CASSVAGRGGKLFF
CDR3nt: TGTGCCAGCAGCGTAGCGGGGCGTGGTGGAAAACTGTTTTTT
len: 14
j_gene: TRBJ1-4
abundance: -
d_gene: -
v_gene: TRBV9

CDR3aa: CASSSRTSGVLQFF
CDR3nt: TGTGCCAGCAGCTCTCGGACTAGCGGAGTTTTGCAGTTCTTC
len: 14
j_gene: TRBJ2-1
abundance: -
d_gene: TRBD2
v_gene: TRBV5-4

CDR3aa: CASSYLTGTWGTDTQYF
CDR3nt: TGTGCCAGCAGTTATCTCACCGGGACTTGGGGTACAGATACGCAGTATTTT
len: 17
j_gene: TRBJ2-3
abundance: -
d_gene: -
v_gene: TRBV27

CDR3aa: CASSLDVTQYF
CDR3nt: TGCGCCAGCAGCTTGGATGTTACGCAGTATTTT
len: 11
j_gene: TRBJ2-3
abundance: -
d_gene: -
v_gene: TRBV5-1

CDR3aa: CASSPPFVLAGRNEQFF
CDR3nt: TGTGCCAGCTCACCACCATTTGTTCTAGCGGGTCGGAATGAGCAGTTCTTC
len: 17
j_gene: TRBJ2-1
abundance: -
d_gene: TRBD2
v_gene: TRBV18

CDR3aa: CASSESSNTGELFF
CDR3nt: TGTGCCAGCAGTGAGTCGTCTAACACCGGGGAGCTGTTTTTT
len: 14
j_gene: TRBJ2-2
abundance: -
d_gene: -
v_gene: TRBV2

CDR3aa: CASGDRDRTNTEAFF
CDR3nt: TGTGCCAGCGGGGACAGGGACCGAACGAACACTGAAGCTTTCTTT
len: 15
j_gene: TRBJ1-1
abundance: -
d_gene: TRBD1
v_gene: TRBV28

CDR3aa: CATSSLLAASLNEQFF
CDR3nt: TGTGCCACCAGCAGCCTACTAGCTGCCTCTCTCAATGAGCAGTTCTTC
len: 16
j_gene: TRBJ2-1
abundance: -
d_gene: -
v_gene: TRBV15

CDR3aa: CASSLGGNTGELFF
CDR3nt: TGTGCCAGCAGCTTAGGGGGGAACACCGGGGAGCTGTTTTTT
len: 14
j_gene: TRBJ2-2
abundance: few
d_gene: -
v_gene: TRBV7-9

CDR3aa: CASSVATWGGQETQYF
CDR3nt: TGTGCCAGCAGCGTAGCTACTTGGGGGGGACAAGAGACCCAGTACTTC
len: 16
j_gene: TRBJ2-5
abundance: -
d_gene: TRBD2
v_gene: TRBV9

CDR3aa: CASSEQLARSYEQYF
CDR3nt: TGTGCCAGCAGTGAACAGCTAGCGAGGTCCTACGAGCAGTACTTC
len: 15
j_gene: TRBJ2-7
abundance: -
d_gene: -
v_gene: TRBV2

CDR3aa: CASSLTGLTDTQYF
CDR3nt: TGTGCCAGCAGCTTAACTGGGCTAACAGATACGCAGTATTTT
len: 14
j_gene: TRBJ2-3
abundance: -
d_gene: -
v_gene: TRBV7-2

CDR3aa: CAISLAGATDTQYF
CDR3nt: TGTGCCATTAGCCTAGCGGGAGCCACAGATACGCAGTATTTT
len: 14
j_gene: TRBJ2-3
abundance: -
d_gene: TRBD2
v_gene: TRBV10-3

CDR3aa: CASSQDRGGVNYGYTF
CDR3nt: TGTGCCAGCAGCCAAGATCGTGGAGGCGTTAACTATGGCTACACCTTC
len: 16
j_gene: TRBJ1-2
abundance: once
d_gene: -
v_gene: TRBV4-2

CDR3aa: CASSLSGGVQAFF
CDR3nt: TGTGCCAGCAGCTTATCCGGGGGGGTGCAAGCTTTCTTT
len: 13
j_gene: TRBJ1-1
abundance: -
d_gene: -
v_gene: TRBV7-8

CDR3aa: CASSSDIEQYF
CDR3nt: TGTGCCAGCAGCTCGGATATTGAGCAGTACTTC
len: 11
j_gene: TRBJ2-7
abundance: few
d_gene: -
v_gene: TRBV5-4

CDR3aa: CASSKGLAGNSYEQYF
CDR3nt: TGTGCCAGCAGCAAAGGGCTAGCGGGTAACTCCTACGAGCAGTACTTC
len: 16
j_gene: TRBJ2-7
abundance: -
d_gene: -
v_gene: TRBV21-1

CDR3aa: CASSVGVQPQHF
CDR3nt: TGTGCCAGCAGTGTCGGGGTTCAGCCCCAGCATTTT
len: 12
j_gene: TRBJ1-5
abundance: -
d_gene: -
v_gene: TRBV28

CDR3aa: CASSATPGLAGAETQYF
CDR3nt: TGCGCCAGCAGCGCCACCCCGGGACTAGCGGGAGCGGAGACCCAGTACTTC
len: 17
j_gene: TRBJ2-5
abundance: -
d_gene: TRBD2
v_gene: TRBV5-1

CDR3aa: CASSQDRGRFHDGYTF
CDR3nt: TGTGCCAGCAGCCAGGACAGGGGGCGCTTTCATGATGGCTACACCTTC
len: 16
j_gene: TRBJ1-2
abundance: -
d_gene: TRBD1
v_gene: TRBV27

CDR3aa: CASMQVAGGFPYEQYF
CDR3nt: TGTGCCAGCATGCAGGTAGCGGGAGGGTTTCCCTACGAGCAGTACTTC
len: 16
j_gene: TRBJ2-7
abundance: -
d_gene: TRBD2
v_gene: TRBV28

CDR3aa: CAWSVGGLYGYTF
CDR3nt: TGTGCCTGGAGTGTAGGGGGCCTCTATGGCTACACCTTC
len: 13
j_gene: TRBJ1-2
abundance: -
d_gene: TRBD1
v_gene: TRBV30